The table lists the clone carrying this T cell receptor (beta chain) with a count of one. Germline V CDR1 and CDR2: PRHDT, FYEKMQ (reference sequence). Trimming left V 0 bases short and J 0 bases short, with 8 bases between. This CDR3 contains 15 residues. This entry is derived from a study of blood T cell repertoires in COVID-19. Repertoires were generated with immunoSEQ multiplex PCR, while TCRdb's copy carries only in-frame clones and drops some. The data show 290,000 or so clones, roughly 87% seen once. The rearrangement uses TRBV13 and TRBJ1-1; D possibly corresponds to TRBD1 (6 bases). The TCR originated in a man between 18 and 29 years old with active or convalescent COVID-19. Sequenced sample: peripheral blood. As DNA, the CDR3 is TGTGCCAGCAGCTTAGGCGGACAGTTGAACACTGAAGCTTTCTTT. Protein: CASSLGGQLNTEAFF.